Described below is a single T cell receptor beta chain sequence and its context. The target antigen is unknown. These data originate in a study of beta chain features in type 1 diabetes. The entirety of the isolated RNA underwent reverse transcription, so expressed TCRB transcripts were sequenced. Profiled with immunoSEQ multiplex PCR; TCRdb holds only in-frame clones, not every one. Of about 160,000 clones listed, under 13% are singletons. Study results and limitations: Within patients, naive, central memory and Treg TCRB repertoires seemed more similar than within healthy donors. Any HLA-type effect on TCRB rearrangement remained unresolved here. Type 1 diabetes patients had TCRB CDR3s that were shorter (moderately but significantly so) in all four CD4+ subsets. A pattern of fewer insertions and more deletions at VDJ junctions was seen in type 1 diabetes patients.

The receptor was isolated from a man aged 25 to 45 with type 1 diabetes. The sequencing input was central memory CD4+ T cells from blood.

The CDR3 DNA sequence: TGTGCCAGCAGCCGAGCCGGGGAGCTGTTTTTT. Translated: CASSRAGELFF. The chain is built from TRBV9 and TRBJ2-2, with D unclear. V was pared by 4 bases and J by 6 bases, with 4 bases between. Germline values: CDR1 SGDLS, CDR2 YYNGEE. This CDR3 is built from 11 residues.